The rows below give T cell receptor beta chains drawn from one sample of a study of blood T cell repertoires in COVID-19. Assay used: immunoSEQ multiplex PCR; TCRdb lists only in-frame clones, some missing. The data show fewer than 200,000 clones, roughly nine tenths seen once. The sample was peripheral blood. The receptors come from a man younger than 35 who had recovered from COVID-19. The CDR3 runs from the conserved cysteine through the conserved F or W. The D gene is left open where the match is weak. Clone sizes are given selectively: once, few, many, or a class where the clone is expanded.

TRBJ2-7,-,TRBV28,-,CASSGIQSQGYEQYF,TGTGCCAGCAGTGGAATACAGTCACAGGGTTATGAGCAGTACTTC
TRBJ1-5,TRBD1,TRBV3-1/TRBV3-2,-,CASSQRGQGQNQPQHF,TGTGCCAGCAGCCAACGAGGACAGGGTCAGAATCAGCCCCAGCATTTT
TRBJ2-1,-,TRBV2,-,CASRGEAPGGNEQFF,TGTGCCAGCAGAGGGGAGGCCCCCGGGGGCAATGAGCAGTTCTTC
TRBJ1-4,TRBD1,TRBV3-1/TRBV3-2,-,CASSHGTGPTKEKLFF,TGTGCCAGCAGCCACGGGACAGGGCCGACAAAGGAAAAACTGTTTTTT
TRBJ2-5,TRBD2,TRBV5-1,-,CASMEREGFGETQYF,TGCGCCAGCATGGAGCGGGAGGGCTTCGGAGAGACCCAGTACTTC
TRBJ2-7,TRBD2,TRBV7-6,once,CASSRGTAGGRGEQYF,TGTGCCAGCAGCCGCGGAACGGCGGGAGGGCGGGGCGAGCAGTACTTC
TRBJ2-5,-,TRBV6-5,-,CASSPVPGLMTQYF,TGTGCCAGCAGCCCAGTACCAGGGCTTATGACCCAGTACTTC
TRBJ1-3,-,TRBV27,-,CASSNSISGNTIYF,TGTGCCAGCAGTAATTCAATCTCTGGAAACACCATATATTTT
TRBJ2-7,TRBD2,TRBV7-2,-,CASSLSLKWREASYEQYF,TGTGCCAGCAGCTTATCGCTTAAGTGGCGGGAGGCCAGCTACGAGCAGTACTTC
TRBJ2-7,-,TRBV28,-,CASRMRGPIYEQYF,TGTGCCAGCAGGATGCGGGGGCCGATTTACGAGCAGTACTTC
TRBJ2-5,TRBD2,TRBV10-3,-,CAISEGGSTAGIQYF,TGTGCCATCAGTGAAGGCGGGAGTACTGCCGGGATCCAGTACTTC
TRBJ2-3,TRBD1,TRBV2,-,CASRGTGASTDTQYF,TGTGCCAGCAGGGGGACAGGGGCTAGCACAGATACGCAGTATTTT
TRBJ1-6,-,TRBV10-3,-,CAISESLQAFSPLHF,TGTGCCATCAGTGAGTCGTTGCAGGCTTTTTCACCCCTCCACTTT
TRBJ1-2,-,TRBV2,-,CASRQGPGNYGYTF,TGTGCCAGCAGACAGGGTCCCGGTAACTATGGCTACACCTTC
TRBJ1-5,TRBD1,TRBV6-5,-,CASGTGPNQPQHF,TGTGCCAGCGGGACAGGCCCCAATCAGCCCCAGCATTTT
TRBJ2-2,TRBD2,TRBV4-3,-,CASSQGQRGAGELFF,TGCGCCAGCAGCCAAGGCCAGCGGGGGGCGGGGGAGCTGTTTTTT
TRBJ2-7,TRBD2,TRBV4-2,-,CASKAGGYEQYF,TGTGCCAGCAAAGCGGGAGGGTACGAGCAGTACTTC
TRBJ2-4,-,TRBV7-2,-,CASSLYSIAKNIQYF,TGTGCCAGCAGCTTATACTCAATAGCCAAAAACATTCAGTACTTC
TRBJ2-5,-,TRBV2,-,CASSGREETQYF,TGTGCCAGCAGTGGGAGGGAGGAGACCCAGTACTTC
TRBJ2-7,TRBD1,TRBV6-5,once,CASNPGQGSYEQYF,TGTGCCAGCAACCCCGGACAGGGATCCTACGAGCAGTACTTC
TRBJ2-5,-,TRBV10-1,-,CAGPSQGRETQYF,TGCGCCGGTCCCTCCCAGGGGAGAGAGACCCAGTACTTC
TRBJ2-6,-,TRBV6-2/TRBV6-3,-,CASSLPGANVLTF,TGTGCCAGCAGCCTCCCAGGGGCCAACGTCCTGACTTTC
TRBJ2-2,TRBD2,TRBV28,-,CASSGSGRAGGELFF,TGTGCCAGCAGTGGTAGCGGGAGGGCAGGCGGGGAGCTGTTTTTT
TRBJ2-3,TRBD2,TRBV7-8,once,CASRWREGGRTDTQYF,TGTGCCAGCAGGTGGCGGGAGGGAGGACGCACAGATACGCAGTATTTT
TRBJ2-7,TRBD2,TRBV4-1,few,CASSQGTSGYDEQYF,TGCGCCAGCAGCCAGGGGACTAGCGGGTACGACGAGCAGTACTTC
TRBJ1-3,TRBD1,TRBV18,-,CASSPGQGNTIYF,TGTGCCAGCTCACCGGGACAGGGAAACACCATATATTTT
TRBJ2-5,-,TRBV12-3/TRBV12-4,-,CASSLSRKETQYF,TGTGCCAGCAGTTTGTCTAGGAAAGAGACCCAGTACTTC
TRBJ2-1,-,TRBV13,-,CASSPRGPGGYNEQFF,TGTGCCAGCAGCCCCCGGGGTCCCGGGGGCTACAATGAGCAGTTCTTC
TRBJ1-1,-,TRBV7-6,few,CASSSENTEAFF,TGTGCCAGCAGTTCAGAGAACACTGAAGCTTTCTTT
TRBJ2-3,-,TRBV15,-,CATSRLSGEVYSSTDTQYF,TGTGCCACCAGCAGATTGAGCGGTGAGGTATATTCTAGCACAGATACGCAGTATTTT
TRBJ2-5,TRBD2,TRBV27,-,CASGGGQETQYF,TGTGCCAGCGGGGGGGGTCAAGAGACCCAGTACTTC
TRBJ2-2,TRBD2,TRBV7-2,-,CASSRGLAGGDTGELFF,TGTGCCAGCAGCCGGGGACTAGCGGGAGGAGACACCGGGGAGCTGTTTTTT
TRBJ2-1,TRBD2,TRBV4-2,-,CASSQPSGRGYNEQFF,TGTGCCAGCAGCCAACCCAGCGGGAGGGGATACAATGAGCAGTTCTTC
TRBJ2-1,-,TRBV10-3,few,CAIALAWSVDEQFF,TGTGCCATCGCTCTAGCTTGGAGTGTAGATGAGCAGTTCTTC
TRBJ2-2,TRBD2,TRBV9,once,CASSVAERGPNTGELFF,TGTGCCAGCAGCGTAGCTGAGCGGGGACCGAACACCGGGGAGCTGTTTTTT
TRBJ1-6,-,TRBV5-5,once,CASSFLQDSQYNSPLHF,TGTGCCAGCAGCTTCCTCCAGGACAGTCAATATAATTCACCCCTCCACTTT
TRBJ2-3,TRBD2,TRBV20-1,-,CSASSSGRATDTQYF,TGCAGTGCTAGTTCTAGCGGGAGAGCGACAGATACGCAGTATTTT
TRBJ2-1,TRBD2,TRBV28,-,CASSPRPGLVESGEQFF,TGTGCCAGCAGTCCCCGTCCGGGACTAGTAGAGTCGGGTGAGCAGTTCTTC
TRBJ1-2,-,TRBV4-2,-,CASSQEAGTYGYTF,TGTGCCAGCAGCCAAGAAGCAGGAACTTATGGCTACACCTTC
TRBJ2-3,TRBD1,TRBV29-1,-,CSSGQGNTDTQYF,TGCAGCTCGGGACAGGGGAACACAGATACGCAGTATTTT
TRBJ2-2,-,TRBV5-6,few,CASSLQGLGELFF,TGTGCCAGCAGCTTACAGGGTCTCGGGGAGCTGTTTTTT
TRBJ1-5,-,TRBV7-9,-,CASSLALGGFNQPQHF,TGTGCCAGCAGCTTAGCGTTAGGGGGTTTCAATCAGCCCCAGCATTTT
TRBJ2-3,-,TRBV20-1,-,CSASGQGGTDTQYF,TGCAGTGCTAGTGGGCAGGGCGGCACAGATACGCAGTATTTT
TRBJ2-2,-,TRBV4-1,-,CASSQDRGYTGELFF,TGCGCCAGCAGCCAAGATAGGGGTTACACCGGGGAGCTGTTTTTT
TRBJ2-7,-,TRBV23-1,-,CASSQPTGGIDEQYF,TGCGCCAGCAGTCAACCCACGGGGGGCATAGACGAGCAGTACTTC
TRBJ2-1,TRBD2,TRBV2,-,CASIPGLARYNEQFF,TGTGCCAGCATTCCGGGACTAGCGAGATACAATGAGCAGTTCTTC
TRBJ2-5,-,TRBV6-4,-,CASRPYSGETQYF,TGTGCCAGCCGTCCGTATTCGGGGGAGACCCAGTACTTC
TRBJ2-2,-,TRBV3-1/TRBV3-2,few,CASSLETGELFF,TGTGCCAGCAGCCTTGAGACCGGGGAGCTGTTTTTT
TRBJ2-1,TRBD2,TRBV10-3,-,CAIGRAGTYNEQFF,TGTGCCATAGGGAGAGCGGGAACGTACAATGAGCAGTTCTTC
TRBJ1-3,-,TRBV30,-,CALLAGNTIYF,TGTGCCTTACTAGCTGGAAACACCATATATTTT
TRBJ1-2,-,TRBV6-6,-,CASSLTEEGNYGYTF,TGTGCCAGCAGTTTGACAGAAGAAGGAAACTATGGCTACACCTTC
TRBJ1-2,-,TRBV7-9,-,CASSEYSRVTAPNYGYTF,TGTGCCAGCAGCGAATATTCCAGGGTCACAGCACCTAACTATGGCTACACCTTC